The sequence of this T cell receptor (beta chain) was determined in a study of control samples from healthy donors and cancer patients. Germline V gives CDR1 SGHRS, CDR2 YFSETQ. V shed 0 bases and J shed 0 bases, with 10 bases lying between them. This CDR3 is 16 amino acids long. TCRdb's table, derived via immunoSEQ multiplex PCR, lists solely in-frame clones and lacks some. The sample includes about 250,000 clones, over 75% of them seen just once. Material: PBMCs. This TCR was recovered from a woman aged 55 to 70 with lung cancer. V gene TRBV5-1 combines with J gene TRBJ1-3; D gene unclear. The CDR3 is CASSLGPGGSGNTIYF. The CDR3 DNA sequence: TGCGCCAGCAGCTTGGGTCCGGGCGGCTCTGGAAACACCATATATTTT.